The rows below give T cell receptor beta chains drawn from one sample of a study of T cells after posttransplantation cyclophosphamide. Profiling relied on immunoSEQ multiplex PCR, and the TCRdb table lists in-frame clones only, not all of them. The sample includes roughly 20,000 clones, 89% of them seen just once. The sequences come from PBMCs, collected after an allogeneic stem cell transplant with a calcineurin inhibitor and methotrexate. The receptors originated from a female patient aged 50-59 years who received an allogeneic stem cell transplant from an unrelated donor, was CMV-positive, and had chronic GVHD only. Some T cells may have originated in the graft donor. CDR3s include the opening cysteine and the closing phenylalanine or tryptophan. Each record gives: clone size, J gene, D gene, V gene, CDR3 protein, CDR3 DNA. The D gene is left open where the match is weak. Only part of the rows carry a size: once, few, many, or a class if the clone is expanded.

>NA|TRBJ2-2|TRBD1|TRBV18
CASSPAGQAYTGELFF
TGTGCCAGCTCACCGGCCGGACAGGCTTACACCGGGGAGCTGTTTTTT
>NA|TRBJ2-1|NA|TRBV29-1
CSVGRGGPRGNEQFF
TGCAGCGTTGGGAGGGGAGGACCCAGGGGGAATGAGCAGTTCTTC
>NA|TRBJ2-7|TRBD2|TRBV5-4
CASSDWGGAYEQYF
TGTGCCAGCAGCGATTGGGGGGGTGCGTACGAGCAGTACTTC
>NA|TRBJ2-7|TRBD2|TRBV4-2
CASSQDSGGLAGSYEQYF
TGTGCCAGCAGCCAAGATAGTGGCGGACTAGCGGGGTCATACGAGCAGTACTTC
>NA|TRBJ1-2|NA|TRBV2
CASIELYGYTF
TGTGCCAGCATTGAGCTATATGGCTACACCTTC
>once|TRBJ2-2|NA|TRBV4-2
CASSHWVSANTGELFF
TGTGCCAGCAGCCACTGGGTCAGCGCTAACACCGGGGAGCTGTTTTTT
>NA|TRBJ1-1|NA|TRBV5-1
CATQMGGQNTEAFF
TGCGCCACCCAGATGGGGGGGCAGAACACTGAAGCTTTCTTT
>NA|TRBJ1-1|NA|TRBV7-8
CASSLVRENTEAFF
TGTGCCAGCAGCCTAGTGAGAGAGAACACTGAAGCTTTCTTT
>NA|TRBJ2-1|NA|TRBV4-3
CASSPPQRSSYNEQFF
TGCGCCAGCAGCCCCCCCCAGAGGAGCTCCTACAATGAGCAGTTCTTC
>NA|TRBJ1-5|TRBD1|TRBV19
CASRGTGDSNQPQHF
TGTGCCAGTAGGGGGACAGGAGATAGCAATCAGCCCCAGCATTTT
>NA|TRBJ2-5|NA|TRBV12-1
CASSFAGQGRETQYF
TGTGCCAGCAGCTTTGCGGGACAGGGTAGGGAGACCCAGTACTTC
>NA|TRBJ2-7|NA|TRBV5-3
CAGRGEQYF
TGTGCAGGACGGGGCGAGCAGTACTTC